The T cell receptor beta chain under discussion was sequenced for a study of blood T cell repertoires in COVID-19. This table comes from immunoSEQ multiplex PCR, and its TCRdb copy is limited to in-frame clones, with some not included. The table includes fewer than 200,000 clones, approximately 84% detected once. The germline gives CDR1 LGHNA, CDR2 YNFKEQ. J lost 14 bases, V lost 6 bases, and 13 bases had no gene match. This CDR3 region has 14 residues. The sequence derives from a man aged 35 to 55 who had recovered from COVID-19. The sequencing input was peripheral blood. V and J are TRBV4-2 and TRBJ1-2, with 12 nucleotides matching TRBD1. As DNA, the CDR3 is TGTGCCAGCAGGGGGGTCCGGGACAGGGGGCTTCCAACCTTC. The encoded protein is CASRGVRDRGLPTF.